The present T cell receptor (beta chain) was sequenced within a study of cytomegalovirus exposure and HLA in healthy donors. Study-wide context: As released early, the data held roughly 85 million unique TCRs from HLA-typed donors. Researchers found that approximately 80% of fewer than 450 genotyped donors fell within the Caucasian-associated ancestry cluster.

Overall study results and limits: For cytomegalovirus status, the classifier reportedly gave diagnoses with high specificity and sensitivity.

The primer mix had 60 Vbeta and 13 Jbeta primers. Produced via immunoSEQ multiplex PCR; TCRdb's table is partial and in-frame only. The repertoire holds roughly 180,000 clones, with over 70% as singletons. Nominally healthy donors were sampled, though unrecorded immune exposures were likely. Of note for this clone: The target antigen is unknown.

The CDR3 loop spans 11 amino acids. The germline CDR1 and CDR2 sequences are DFQATT and SNEGSKA (reference sequence). The germline V and J ends were trimmed by 4 bases and 9 bases, with 10 bases remaining between them. The rearrangement joins TRBV20-1 to TRBJ2-1, with D possibly TRBD1 on 6 matching bases. Input material: PBMCs. The TCR comes from a man between 18 and 29 years old in good health and CMV-seronegative. CDR3 amino acids: CSAKHRVEQFF. DNA of the CDR3: TGCAGTGCTAAGCACAGGGTTGAGCAGTTCTTC.